The T cell receptor beta chain described here comes from a study of T cells in Graves' hyperthyroidism and ophthalmopathy. Remarks on this clonotype: The target antigen is unknown.

In germline, CDR1 is ENHRY, CDR2 SYGVKD. This CDR3 comprises 13 residues. Between the trimmed V and J ends, which lost 2 bases and 8 bases, there was a span of 12 bases. RNA transcripts yielded amplified TCR beta CDR3 regions. HTBI primers were employed in a first-round RT-PCR of the TCR CDR3. TCRdb re-analysed the multiplex PCR reads in MiXCR, keeping a single row per CDR3 protein. Among some 490,000 distinct CDR3 sequences, 20% to 25% were seen once, and the ten largest hold approximately 49%. Regarding the study as a whole: Ophthalmopathy onset followed model prediction by a median roughly 6.5 months.

The chain combines TRBV10-3 with TRBJ1-2; the D is unclear. This clonotype originated in an older woman with Graves' ophthalmopathy. The sequenced sample consisted of blood. The CDR3 region has the DNA TGTGCCATCAGTGAGACCCGGGAATTAGGCTACACCTTC. Translating it yields CAISETRELGYTF.